Following are 18 T cell receptor beta chains from one sample sequenced in a study of immune cell composition in non-small cell lung cancer. Profiling relied on immunoSEQ multiplex PCR, and the TCRdb table lists in-frame clones only, not all of them. Among 1,500 to 2,000 clones listed, roughly 80% were seen once. Sequenced input: lung tumor tissue. The receptor source for this set is a human donor with non-small cell lung cancer.

The chain couples TRBV7-2 to TRBJ1-5, with D perhaps matching TRBD1 (5 bases). V was trimmed by 2 bases and J by 7 bases, leaving 18 bases between them. The CDR3 loop spans 16 amino acids. CDR1 is SGHTA, CDR2 FQGNSA, per germline. CDR3 sequence reads: CASSLPPGGARQPQHF. CDR3 coding DNA: TGTGCCAGCAGCTTACCCCCGGGGGGTGCGAGGCAGCCCCAGCATTTT.

The rearrangement uses TRBV9 and TRBJ1-3, with D maybe TRBD1 (6 bases). The CDR3 totals 15 residues. Germline lookup yields CDR1 SGDLS and CDR2 YYNGEE. The V end lost 4 bases, the J end lost 3 bases, and 14 bases lay between the germline ends. CDR3 sequence (DNA): TGTGCCAGCAGCCCCTCACAGGGATTTGGAAACACCATATATTTT. This codes for CASSPSQGFGNTIYF.

The V call is TRBV6-1, the J call TRBJ2-7; tentative D call: TRBD1 (5 bases). Germline V gene lookup returns CDR1 MNHNS and CDR2 SASEGT. With 4 bases removed from V and 0 bases from J, the gap between germline ends came to 10 bases. CDR3 size: 14 residues. Written as DNA, the CDR3 is TGTGCCAGCAGTGTGGGGCCCGTCTCCTACGAGCAGTACGTC. As protein: CASSVGPVSYEQYV.

The chain uses TRBV5-8 and TRBJ2-7, with 13 nucleotides matching TRBD2. Germline trimming cut 3 bases from V and 6 bases from J; bases unmatched to any gene: 6. The CDR3 is made up of 15 amino acids. CDR1 is SGHTS and CDR2 is YDEGEE in the germline V gene. CDR3 amino acids: CASSSRTSGRSEQYF. The CDR3 region has the DNA TGTGCCAGCAGCTCTCGGACTAGCGGGAGAAGCGAGCAGTACTTC.

The chain links TRBV29-1 to TRBJ2-1; 7 bases map to TRBD1. The V segment lost 4 bases and the J segment 9 bases; nucleotides outside the gene matches: 15. Germline V gene sequence: CDR1 SQVTM, CDR2 ANQGSEA. The length of the CDR3 is 15 residues. The CDR3 DNA sequence: TGCAGCGTTGTCCCCCGGAACAGGGGCAGCGCTGAGCAGTTCTTC. Translating gives CSVVPRNRGSAEQFF.

The V gene is TRBV6-5, the J gene TRBJ2-3; D is perhaps TRBD2 (5 bases). V was clipped by 7 bases and J by 5 bases, with 16 bases between them. The CDR3 runs 14 residues. Germline CDR1 and CDR2: MNHEY and SVGAGI. The CDR3 DNA reads as TGTGCCAGCAAAGAGGGAGTGGCTCGAGATACGCAGTATTTT. Translation gives CASKEGVARDTQYF.

The J gene is TRBJ1-6, the V gene TRBV27; D is unclear. This CDR3 spans 14 amino acids. V was clipped by 3 bases and J by 5 bases, with 8 bases between them. CDR1 MNHEY and CDR2 SMNVEV come from the germline V gene (reference sequence). Written as DNA, the CDR3 is TGTGCCAGCAGTTTCCGGGGAAATAATTCACCCCTCCACTTT. It specifies CASSFRGNNSPLHF.

The chain uses TRBV29-1 and TRBJ2-1, with D perhaps TRBD1 (5 bases). CDR1 SQVTM and CDR2 ANQGSEA come from the germline V gene. V was shortened by 6 bases and J by 8 bases, with 17 bases between the two germline ends. CDR3 length: 13 residues. This CDR3 reads CSVLWQGFDEQFF. The DNA for the CDR3 is TGCAGCGTCCTGTGGCAGGGTTTCGATGAGCAGTTCTTC.

V is TRBV10-3 and J is TRBJ1-2, with a possible D match to TRBD1 (5 bases). This CDR3 contains 13 residues. Germline V CDR1 and CDR2: ENHRY, SYGVKD. Trimming pared 9 bases from V and 2 bases from J, leaving 13 bases between. As DNA, the CDR3 is TGTGCCATAAGGGGCGCGGGAAACTATGGCTACACCTTC. Translation: CAIRGAGNYGYTF.

This sequence joins TRBV30 and TRBJ2-3; TRBD2 agrees at 7 bases. The CDR3 totals 14 residues. The V gene end was trimmed by 0 bases and the J gene end by 1 base; junction bases not matched to a gene: 1. Germline CDR1 is GTSNPN and CDR2 is SVGIG (reference sequence). For the CDR3, the DNA is TGTGCCTGGAGTGTACGGGGGGGCACAGATACGCAGTATTTT. Translated, it gives CAWSVRGGTDTQYF.

The CDR3 coding sequence is TGCGCCAGCAGCCAAGGACTAACTAGCACAGATACGCAGTATTTT. It specifies CASSQGLTSTDTQYF. The chain joins TRBV4-3 to TRBJ2-3; weak D call: TRBD2 (5 bases). Deletions cut 1 base from V and 0 bases from J, with 8 bases between. This CDR3 is 15 amino acids long. In germline, CDR1 is LGHNA, CDR2 YSLEER.

CDR3: CASSLDRGIVYGYTF. As DNA, the CDR3 is TGTGCCAGCAGCTTGGACAGGGGGATAGTCTATGGCTACACCTTC. The chain is built from TRBV5-6 and TRBJ1-2; 8 bases line up with TRBD1. Trimming cost V 0 bases and J 4 bases; bases outside gene matches: 5. From germline, CDR1 is SGHDT and CDR2 YYEEEE. The CDR3 spans 15 residues.

The chain links TRBV5-6 to TRBJ1-1; D is uncertain. The CDR3 runs to 11 residues. The germline CDR1 and CDR2 sequences are SGHDT and YYEEEE. Trimming shortened V by 2 bases and J by 7 bases, and 6 bases separated the two germline ends. CDR3 in amino acids: CASSLRGEAFF. CDR3 coding DNA: TGTGCCAGCAGCTTACGAGGTGAAGCTTTCTTT.

This clone has just a few counts. The chain joins TRBV19 to TRBJ2-1; TRBD1 agrees at 7 bases. This CDR3 comprises 16 residues. The trim removed 2 bases at V and 3 bases at J, leaving 7 bases unmatched. Looked up from germline, CDR1 is LNHDA and CDR2 is SQIVND (reference sequence). The CDR3 reads CASSIWGQTFYNEQFF. The CDR3 DNA reads as TGTGCCAGTAGTATATGGGGACAGACCTTCTACAATGAGCAGTTCTTC.

The gene calls are TRBV7-2 and TRBJ2-7, with TRBD2 as a possible D gene (5 bases). The V end lost 2 bases, the J end lost 5 bases, and 13 bases lay between the germline ends. CDR1 and CDR2 from the germline V gene are SGHTA and FQGNSA. CDR3 length: 14 amino acids. CDR3 region: CASSLFAGNDEQYF. The CDR3 nucleotides read TGTGCCAGCAGCTTATTTGCGGGTAACGACGAGCAGTACTTC.

The chain carries TRBV6-5 and TRBJ2-7; 7 bases are a match to TRBD2. V trimming: 2 bases; J trimming: 4 bases; junction bases outside the gene matches: 8. CDR1 is MNHEY and CDR2 is SVGAGI in the germline V gene. The CDR3 loop spans 15 amino acids. In nucleotides, the CDR3 is TGTGCCAGCAGTTACCGACGCGGGAGTGGGTACGAGCAGTACTTC. It yields the protein CASSYRRGSGYEQYF.

The V gene is TRBV4-1, the J gene TRBJ2-1; perhaps TRBD1 as D (5 bases). V was shortened by 0 bases and J by 8 bases, with 17 bases between the two germline ends. The length of the CDR3 is 16 residues. Germline V CDR1 and CDR2: MGHRA, YSYEKL. CDR3 amino acids: CASSQEGALLVDEQFF. CDR3 in DNA: TGCGCCAGCAGCCAAGAAGGGGCTTTGCTCGTCGATGAGCAGTTCTTC.

V gene TRBV19 combines with J gene TRBJ2-2; D unclear. Per germline, CDR1 LNHDA and CDR2 SQIVND (reference sequence). The CDR3 spans 16 residues. V lost 2 bases and J 4 bases, leaving 14 bases between the germline ends. DNA of the CDR3: TGTGCCAGTAGTATAAAAAAACAGATGGCCACCGGGGAGCTGTTTTTT. Protein product: CASSIKKQMATGELFF.